This is a list of T cell receptor beta chains from one sample in a study of CD8 T cells in ankylosing spondylitis. TCRdb called the 5' RACE reads again in MiXCR, with one record for every CDR3 protein. There are roughly 180,000 distinct CDR3 sequences in the sample; 10% to 15% occur only once, and 9.5% to 12% lies in the top ten. The sequencing input was blood, either unsorted or a sorted T cell fraction (not recorded which). The receptors were gathered from a female donor with ankylosing spondylitis or in good health (not recorded which). CDR3s include the opening cysteine and the closing phenylalanine or tryptophan. D genes are given only for firm matches. Size tells how often a clone was seen (once, few, many) or the class of an expanded clone, and some rows leave it out.

size	V	J	length	D	CDR3	DNA
-	TRBV12-3/TRBV12-4	TRBJ2-3	15	-	CASSPRRAGGGTQYF	TGTGCCAGCAGCCCTCGGAGGGCTGGGGGAGGTACGCAGTATTTT
many	TRBV29-1	TRBJ2-1	12	-	CSVPRSNNEQFF	TGCAGCGTTCCCCGGTCGAACAATGAGCAGTTCTTC
many	TRBV7-8	TRBJ2-7	15	-	CASSHRARLFDEQYF	TGTGCCAGCAGCCATAGGGCGAGGTTGTTCGACGAGCAGTACTTC
many	TRBV7-9	TRBJ1-4	15	TRBD1	CASSVGTGNHEKLFF	TGTGCCAGCAGCGTCGGGACAGGGAACCATGAAAAACTGTTTTTT
many	TRBV27	TRBJ2-5	13	-	CASSLGLQETQYF	TGTGCCAGCAGTTTAGGTCTCCAAGAGACCCAGTACTTC
-	TRBV20-1	TRBJ2-5	13	-	CSARYRSGETQYF	TGTAGTGCTAGGTACCGGAGTGGAGAGACCCAGTACTTC
-	TRBV9	TRBJ2-1	13	-	CVSSVVVGNEQFF	TGTGTCAGCAGCGTAGTGGTGGGGAATGAGCAGTTCTTC
-	TRBV7-2	TRBJ1-2	14	-	CASSDFRGGRGYTF	TGTGCCAGCAGCGATTTCAGGGGAGGGCGTGGCTACACCTTC
-	TRBV18	TRBJ1-5	15	-	CASSSEQGGNQPQHF	TGTGCCAGCTCCTCCGAACAGGGAGGCAATCAGCCCCAGCATTTT
many	TRBV5-5	TRBJ2-3	16	TRBD2	CASSRQLAGEADTQYF	TGTGCCAGCAGCCGTCAACTAGCGGGAGAGGCAGATACGCAGTATTTT
-	TRBV5-4	TRBJ2-3	15	TRBD2	CASSVRTSGTDTQYF	TGTGCCAGCAGCGTAAGGACTAGCGGCACAGATACGCAGTATTTT